The sequence of this TCR beta chain was determined in a study of T cells expressing NK-cell markers. CDR1 SNHLY and CDR2 FYNNEI come from the germline V gene. The CDR3 sequence is 14 residues long. TCRdb re-called the 5' RACE reads and gives one entry per CDR3 protein, without DNA. The sample's table shows roughly 380,000 distinct CDR3 sequences. The clonotype originates from a man aged 18 to 69 in good health. Sequencing input: blood T cells: a sorted CD56 or NKG2C T cell subset, CD4+ or CD8+ T cells, or bulk PBMC T cells (not recorded which). The chain links TRBV2 to TRBJ1-5; TCRdb lists TRBD1, though no DNA is available to test this call. This CDR3 reads CASSRGRNNQPQHF.